One T cell receptor beta chain is described in this entry. This record belongs to a study of blood T cell repertoires in COVID-19. Individuals drawn from around 25 US areas were roughly 18 to 95 years old. Before being deemed recovered, Cohort 3 donors had two negative PCRs, clearance, or symptom resolution. Using immunoSEQ multiplex PCR, the repertoire was profiled, and TCRdb retains in-frame clones only, with some absent. The sample contains 320,000 or so clones, 75% to 90% of which appear only once. Germline V gene lookup returns CDR1 LNHDA and CDR2 SQIVND (reference sequence). The CDR3 has 15 residues. V lost 4 bases and J lost 3, with 12 bases in between.

Input material: PBMCs or T cells enriched from blood (not recorded which). The TCR originated in a man aged 25-45 years who had recovered from COVID-19. V usage is TRBV19 and J usage is TRBJ1-4; D not resolved. CDR3 residues: CASSNSPGANEKLFF. Written as DNA, the CDR3 is TGTGCCAGTAGTAACAGTCCAGGCGCTAATGAAAAACTGTTTTTT.